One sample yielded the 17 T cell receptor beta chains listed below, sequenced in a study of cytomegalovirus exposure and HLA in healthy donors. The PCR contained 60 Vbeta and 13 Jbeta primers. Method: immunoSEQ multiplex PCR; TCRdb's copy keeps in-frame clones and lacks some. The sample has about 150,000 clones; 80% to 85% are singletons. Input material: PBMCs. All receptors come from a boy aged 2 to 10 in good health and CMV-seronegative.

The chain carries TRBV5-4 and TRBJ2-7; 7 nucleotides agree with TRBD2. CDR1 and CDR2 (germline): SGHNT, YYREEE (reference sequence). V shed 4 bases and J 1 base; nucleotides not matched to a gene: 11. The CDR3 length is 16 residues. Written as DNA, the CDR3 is TGTGCCAGCAGCCCCAAGGGCGGGAGAGGTTCCTACGAGCAGTACTTC. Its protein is CASSPKGGRGSYEQYF.

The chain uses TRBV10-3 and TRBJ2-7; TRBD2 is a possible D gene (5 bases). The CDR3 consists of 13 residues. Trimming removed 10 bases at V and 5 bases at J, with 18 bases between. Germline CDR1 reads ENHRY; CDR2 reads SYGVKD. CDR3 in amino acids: CATGIARQDEQYF. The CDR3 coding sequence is TGTGCCACCGGGATAGCTCGACAAGACGAGCAGTACTTC.

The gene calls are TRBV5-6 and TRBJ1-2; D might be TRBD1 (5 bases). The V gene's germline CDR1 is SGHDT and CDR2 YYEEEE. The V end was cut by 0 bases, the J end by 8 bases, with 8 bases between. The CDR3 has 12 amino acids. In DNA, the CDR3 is TGTGCCAGCAGCTTGGGCGGGGACGGCTACACCTTC. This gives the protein CASSLGGDGYTF.

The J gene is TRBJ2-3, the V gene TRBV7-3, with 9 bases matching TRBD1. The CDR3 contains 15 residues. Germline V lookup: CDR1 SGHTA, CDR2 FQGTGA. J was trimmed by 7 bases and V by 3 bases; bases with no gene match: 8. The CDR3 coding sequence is TGTGCCAGCAGCTTTGGAGGACAGGGGTTTTATACGCAGTATTTT. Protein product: CASSFGGQGFYTQYF.

CDR3 nucleotides: TGTGCCAGCAGCAGGGACAGGGACCAAGAGACCCAGTACTTC. Its translation is CASSRDRDQETQYF. The chain joins TRBV28 to TRBJ2-5; 9 bases are a match to TRBD1. The trim removed 6 bases at V and 0 bases at J, leaving 2 bases unmatched. From germline, CDR1 is MDHEN and CDR2 SYDVKM. The CDR3 spans 14 residues.

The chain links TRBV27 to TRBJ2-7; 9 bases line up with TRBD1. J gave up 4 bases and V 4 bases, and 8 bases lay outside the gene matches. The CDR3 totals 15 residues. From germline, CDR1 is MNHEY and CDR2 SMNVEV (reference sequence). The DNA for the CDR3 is TGTGCCAGCAGTTATCTGGGACAGGGTAGGTACGAGCAGTACTTC. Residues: CASSYLGQGRYEQYF.

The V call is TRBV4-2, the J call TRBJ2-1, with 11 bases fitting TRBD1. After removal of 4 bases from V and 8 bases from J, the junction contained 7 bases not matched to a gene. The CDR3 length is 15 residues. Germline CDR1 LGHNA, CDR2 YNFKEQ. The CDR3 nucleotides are TGTGCCAGCAGCCCTCGGACAGGGGGCGCCGATGAGCAGTTCTTC. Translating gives CASSPRTGGADEQFF.

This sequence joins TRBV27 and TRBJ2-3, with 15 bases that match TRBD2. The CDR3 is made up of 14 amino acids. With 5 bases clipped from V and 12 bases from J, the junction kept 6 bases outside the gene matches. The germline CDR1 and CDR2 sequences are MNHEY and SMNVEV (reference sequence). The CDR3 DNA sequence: TGTGCCAGCAGTCCCGGACTAGCGGGAGGGACACAGTATTTT. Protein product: CASSPGLAGGTQYF.

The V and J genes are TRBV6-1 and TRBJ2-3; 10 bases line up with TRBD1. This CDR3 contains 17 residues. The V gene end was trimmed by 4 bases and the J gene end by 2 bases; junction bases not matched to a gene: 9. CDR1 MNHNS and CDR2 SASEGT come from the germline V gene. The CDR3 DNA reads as TGTGCCAGCAGTGCGTATACCGGGACAGGGGTCACAGATACGCAGTATTTT. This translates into CASSAYTGTGVTDTQYF.

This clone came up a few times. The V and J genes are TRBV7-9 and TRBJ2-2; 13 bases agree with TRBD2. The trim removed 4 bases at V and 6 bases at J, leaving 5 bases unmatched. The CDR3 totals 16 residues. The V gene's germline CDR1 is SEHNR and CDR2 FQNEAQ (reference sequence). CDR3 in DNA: TGTGCCAGCAGCTCCCGACTAGCGGGAGGTGCCGGGGAGCTGTTTTTT. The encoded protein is CASSSRLAGGAGELFF.

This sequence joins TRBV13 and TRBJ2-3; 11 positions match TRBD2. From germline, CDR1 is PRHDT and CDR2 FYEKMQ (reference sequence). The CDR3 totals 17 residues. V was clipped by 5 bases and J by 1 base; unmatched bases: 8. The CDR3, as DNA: TGTGCCAGCAGCCCTCTCGGGACTAGCGGCGGCACAGATACGCAGTATTTT. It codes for CASSPLGTSGGTDTQYF.

The CDR3 DNA follows: TGCAGCGTTGAAAAGGACAGGCCCAATGAGCAGTTCTTC. Translation gives CSVEKDRPNEQFF. The gene calls are TRBV29-1 and TRBJ2-1, with 7 bases identical to TRBD1. V lost 2 bases to trimming and J lost 6 bases; unmatched junction nucleotides: 4. Germline V gene sequence: CDR1 SQVTM, CDR2 ANQGSEA. The CDR3 has 13 residues.

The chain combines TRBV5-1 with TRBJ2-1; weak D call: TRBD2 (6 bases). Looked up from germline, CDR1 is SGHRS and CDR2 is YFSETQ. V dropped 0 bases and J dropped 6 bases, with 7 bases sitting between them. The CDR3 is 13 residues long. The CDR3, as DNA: TGCGCCAGCAGCTTGGGACTAGGCAATGAGCAGTTCTTC. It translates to CASSLGLGNEQFF.

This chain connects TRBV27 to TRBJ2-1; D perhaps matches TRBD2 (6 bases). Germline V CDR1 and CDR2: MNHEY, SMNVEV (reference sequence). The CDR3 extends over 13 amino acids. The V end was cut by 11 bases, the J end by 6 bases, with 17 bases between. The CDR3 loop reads CAVTSRFPNEQFF. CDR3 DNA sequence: TGTGCCGTCACTAGCCGATTCCCCAATGAGCAGTTCTTC.

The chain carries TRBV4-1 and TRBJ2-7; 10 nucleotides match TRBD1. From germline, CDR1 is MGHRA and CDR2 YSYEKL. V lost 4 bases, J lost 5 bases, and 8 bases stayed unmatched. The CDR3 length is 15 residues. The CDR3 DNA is TGCGCCAGCAGCCCGCCGGGACAGGGGACCAACGAGCAGTACTTC. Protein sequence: CASSPPGQGTNEQYF.

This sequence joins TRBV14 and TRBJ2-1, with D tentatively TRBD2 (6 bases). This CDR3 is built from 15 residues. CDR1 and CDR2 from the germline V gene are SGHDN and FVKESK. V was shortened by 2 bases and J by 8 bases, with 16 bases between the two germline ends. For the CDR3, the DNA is TGTGCCAGCAGCCAACGAGCGGGCGTCCGGGATGAGCAGTTCTTC. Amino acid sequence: CASSQRAGVRDEQFF. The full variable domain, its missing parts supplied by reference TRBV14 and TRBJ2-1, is EAGVTQFPSHSVIEKGQTVTLRCDPISGHDNLYWYRRVMGKEIKFLLHFVKESKQDESGMPNNRFLAERTGGTYSTLKVQPAELEDSGVYFCASSQRAGVRDEQFFGPGTRLTVL.

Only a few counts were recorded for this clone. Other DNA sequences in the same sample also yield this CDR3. This CDR3 is CASSYSGGTEAFF. The CDR3 DNA reads TGTGCCAGCAGTTACTCAGGGGGCACTGAAGCTTTCTTT. The gene calls are TRBV6-5 and TRBJ1-1; tentative D call: TRBD1 (6 bases). This CDR3 is 13 amino acids long. Germline V gene sequence: CDR1 MNHEY, CDR2 SVGAGI. V was cut by 0 bases and J by 4 bases, with 6 bases left in between.